The clone carrying this TCR beta chain was seen a handful of times. TCRdb fed the 5' RACE reads into MiXCR, producing one record per CDR3 protein. The top ten hold about 3% of the sample, which has approximately 500,000 distinct CDR3 sequences, 24% seen once. These data belong to a study of identical twins. CDR1 is LNHNV, CDR2 YYDKDF, per germline (reference sequence). V dropped 1 base and J dropped 4 bases, with 16 bases sitting between them. The CDR3 spans 16 residues. These data were also reused for a study on T cells expressing NK-cell markers. From that report: In roughly six donors, dominant NKG2C+ clonotypes were roughly 1.0-8% of CD8+ T cells.

The V gene is TRBV15, the J gene TRBJ2-5, with D perhaps matching TRBD2 (6 bases). Specimen: CD4+ T cells sorted from blood. This TCR was recovered from a woman aged 18-35 years in good health. CDR3 loop: CATSRGGVASRETQYF. The CDR3 region has the DNA TGTGCCACCAGCAGAGGGGGGGTAGCCTCTCGAGAGACCCAGTACTTC.